The source of this TCR beta chain is a study of blood T cell repertoires in COVID-19. Study context: Sites in the United States, Italy and Spain provided acute and convalescent COVID-19 samples. PBMCs, B-cell-depleted T cells, or T cells were the source of the cDNA or gDNA that made up the material.

Produced via immunoSEQ multiplex PCR; TCRdb's table is partial and in-frame only. This repertoire shows about 400,000 clones, 70% to 90% found once; its top ten account for 2% to 2.5%. The V segment lost 5 bases and the J segment 6 bases; nucleotides outside the gene matches: 9. From germline, CDR1 is SGHKS and CDR2 YYEKEE (reference sequence). The CDR3 length is 16 residues. The source of this sequence is a woman between 40 and 50 years old with acute COVID-19. The chain couples TRBV5-5 to TRBJ2-2; 11 nucleotides agree with TRBD2. Material for sequencing was PBMCs or T cells enriched from blood (not recorded which). The CDR3 DNA is TGTGCCAGCAGACCCTGGGTTAGCGGGGGGGCCGGGGAGCTGTTTTTT. It specifies CASRPWVSGGAGELFF.